This T cell receptor (beta chain) is drawn from a study of blood T cell repertoires in COVID-19. Across the study: The United States, Italy and Spain provided the acute and convalescent COVID-19 samples. PBMCs, B-cell-depleted T cells, or T cells were the source of the cDNA or gDNA that made up the material.

From germline, CDR1 is LGHDT and CDR2 YNNKEL (reference sequence). Germline trimming cut 2 bases from V and 9 bases from J; bases unmatched to any gene: 11. The CDR3 contains 15 residues. In the authors' methods: Cell counts per sample came from amplifying reference gene primers. The protocol was immunoSEQ multiplex PCR, while the TCRdb copy is restricted to in-frame clones and leaves out a portion. V and J calls and clone size are copied from that table; D and trimming were computed from the DNA. The sample contains around 250,000 clones, approximately 84% of which appear only once. Sequencing was carried out using peripheral blood. V and J are TRBV3-1 (or the pseudogene TRBV3-2) and TRBJ2-7; 9 positions agree with TRBD2. The TCR comes from a woman of 80 years or more with acute or convalescent COVID-19. CDR3 residues: CASSQSGSGRLWQYF. The CDR3 DNA reads as TGTGCCAGCAGCCAATCTGGGAGCGGGAGGCTATGGCAGTACTTC.